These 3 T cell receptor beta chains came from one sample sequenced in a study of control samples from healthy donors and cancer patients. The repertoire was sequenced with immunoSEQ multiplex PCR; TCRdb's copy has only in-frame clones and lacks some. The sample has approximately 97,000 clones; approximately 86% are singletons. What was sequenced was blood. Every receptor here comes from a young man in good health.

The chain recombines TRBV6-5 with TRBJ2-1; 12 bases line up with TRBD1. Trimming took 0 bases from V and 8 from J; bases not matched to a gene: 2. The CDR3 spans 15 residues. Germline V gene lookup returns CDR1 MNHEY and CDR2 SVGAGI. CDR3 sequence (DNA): TGTGCCAGCAGTTACTCCGGGACAGGGGGCTATGAGCAGTTCTTC. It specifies CASSYSGTGGYEQFF.

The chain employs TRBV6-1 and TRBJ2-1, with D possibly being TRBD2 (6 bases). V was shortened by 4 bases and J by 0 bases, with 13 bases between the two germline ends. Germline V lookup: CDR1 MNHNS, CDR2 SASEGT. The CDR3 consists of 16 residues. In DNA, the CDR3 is TGTGCCAGCAGTGGACCTAGCGAGAGCTCCTACAATGAGCAGTTCTTC. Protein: CASSGPSESSYNEQFF.

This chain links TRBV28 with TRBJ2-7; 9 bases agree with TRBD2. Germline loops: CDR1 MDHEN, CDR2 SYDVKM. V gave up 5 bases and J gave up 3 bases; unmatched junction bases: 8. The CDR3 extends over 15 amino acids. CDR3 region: CASSPPAGGLYEQYF. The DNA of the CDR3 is TGTGCCAGCAGTCCCCCAGCGGGGGGCCTCTACGAGCAGTACTTC.